The sequence of this T cell receptor beta chain was determined in a study of blood T cell repertoires in COVID-19. Deletions cut 2 bases from V and 4 bases from J, with 11 bases between. Per germline, CDR1 MDHEN and CDR2 SYDVKM. The CDR3 consists of 15 residues. Assay: immunoSEQ multiplex PCR; the TCRdb copy retains only in-frame clones and omits some. The sample holds some 42,000 clones, around 88% seen once. The sequenced sample consisted of peripheral blood. J is TRBJ2-2 and V is TRBV28, with a tentative D call TRBD1 (6 bases). The clonotype originates from a human donor in a cohort sampled during active COVID-19. CDR3 in amino acids: CASSLARGFTGELFF. The CDR3 DNA is TGTGCCAGCAGTTTAGCCAGGGGATTCACCGGGGAGCTGTTTTTT. The whole variable domain, remainder taken from reference TRBV28 and TRBJ2-2, is DVKVTQSSRYLVKRTGEKVFLECVQDMDHENMFWYRQDPGLGLRLIYFSYDVKMKEKGDIPEGYSVSREKKERFSLILESASTNQTSMYLCASSLARGFTGELFFGEGSRLTVL.